This entry lists 10 T cell receptor beta chains sequenced from one sample in a study of blood T cell repertoires in COVID-19. This table comes from immunoSEQ multiplex PCR, and its TCRdb copy is limited to in-frame clones, with some not included. In the table there are approximately 200,000 clones, 70% to 90% of which are singletons. Material for sequencing was peripheral blood. The receptors come from a man younger than 40 with COVID-19, enrolled during active disease.

V and J are TRBV6-5 and TRBJ2-7; 7 nucleotides match TRBD1. From germline, CDR1 is MNHEY and CDR2 SVGAGI. CDR3 size: 15 residues. Trimming cost V 4 bases and J 6 bases; bases outside gene matches: 12. The CDR3 is CASSSLTAQGSEQYF. CDR3 in DNA: TGTGCCAGCAGTTCGCTAACTGCACAGGGGTCCGAGCAGTACTTC.

V and J are TRBV2 and TRBJ2-1, with 10 bases lining up with TRBD2. The trim removed 3 bases at V and 5 bases at J, leaving 7 bases unmatched. The germline gives CDR1 SNHLY, CDR2 FYNNEI. The CDR3 has 16 amino acids. The CDR3 protein is CASSDPSGSINNEQFF. CDR3 bases: TGTGCCAGCAGTGACCCTAGCGGGAGTATCAACAATGAGCAGTTCTTC. The full variable domain, with the rest looked up from reference TRBV2 and TRBJ2-1, is EPEVTQTPSHQVTQMGQEVILRCVPISNHLYFYWYRQILGQKVEFLVSFYNNEISEKSEIFDDQFSVERPDGSNFTLKIRSTKLEDSAMYFCASSDPSGSINNEQFFGPGTRLTVL.

A word on this clone: Other DNA sequences from this sample encode an identical CDR3 as well. The chain uses TRBV7-2 and TRBJ1-1; 8 bases are a match to TRBD1. Germline assignment: CDR1 SGHTA and CDR2 FQGNSA. Trimming took 2 bases from V and 5 from J; bases not matched to a gene: 4. This CDR3 contains 14 residues. This chain's CDR3 is CASSLQGAGTEAFF. In DNA form, the CDR3 reads TGTGCCAGCAGCTTACAGGGGGCAGGAACTGAAGCTTTCTTT. The full variable domain, completed using reference TRBV7-2 and TRBJ1-1, is GAGVSQSPSNKVTEKGKDVELRCDPISGHTALYWYRQSLGQGLEFLIYFQGNSAPDKSGLPSDRFSAERTGGSVSTLTIQRTQQEDSAVYLCASSLQGAGTEAFFGQGTRLTVV.

V and J are TRBV5-4 and TRBJ1-6; TRBD1 might be the D (5 bases). Germline V gene sequence: CDR1 SGHNT, CDR2 YYREEE (reference sequence). Trimming took 0 bases from V and 9 from J, leaving 13 bases between them. The CDR3 extends over 15 amino acids. CDR3 sequence reads: CASSLGGQGGSPLHF. The CDR3 DNA reads TGTGCCAGCAGCTTGGGGGGTCAGGGAGGTTCACCCCTCCACTTT.

The genes are TRBV28 and TRBJ1-2; D not certain. The V end was cut by 2 bases, the J end by 8 bases, with 6 bases between. Germline CDR1 MDHEN, CDR2 SYDVKM. The CDR3 extends over 11 amino acids. The CDR3 DNA is TGTGCCAGCAGTTTAGTGAGCGGCTACACCTTC. It is translated as CASSLVSGYTF.

The chain has TRBV9 and TRBJ2-1, with D possibly matching TRBD2 (5 bases). Germline V gene sequence: CDR1 SGDLS, CDR2 YYNGEE. The CDR3 has 16 amino acids. The V end was cut by 0 bases, the J end by 4 bases, with 14 bases between. This chain's CDR3 is CASSVEEAMAYNEQFF. CDR3 nucleotide sequence: TGTGCCAGCAGCGTAGAGGAGGCCATGGCATACAATGAGCAGTTCTTC.

The V gene is TRBV5-1, the J gene TRBJ2-7; tentatively, D is TRBD1 (6 bases). Per the germline V gene, CDR1 is SGHRS and CDR2 is YFSETQ. Between the trimmed V and J ends, which lost 0 bases and 5 bases, there was a span of 12 bases. The CDR3 consists of 14 residues. DNA for the CDR3: TGCGCCAGCAGCTTGGGCCAGGGGTTCGACGAGCAGTACTTC. Translated, it gives CASSLGQGFDEQYF. Supplemented by reference TRBV5-1 and TRBJ2-7, the full variable domain reads KAGVTQTPRYLIKTRGQQVTLSCSPISGHRSVSWYQQTPGQGLQFLFEYFSETQRNKGNFPGRFSGRQFSNSRSEMNVSTLELGDSALYLCASSLGQGFDEQYFGPGTRLTVT.

The chain employs TRBV3-1 (or the pseudogene TRBV3-2) and TRBJ1-1; perhaps TRBD1 as D (6 bases). The V end lost 2 bases, the J end lost 0 bases, and 13 bases lay between the germline ends. The CDR3 consists of 16 residues. The germline CDR1 and CDR2 sequences are LGHDT and YNNKEL (reference sequence). CDR3: CASSQHQGPMNTEAFF. In nucleotides, the CDR3 is TGTGCCAGCAGCCAACATCAGGGGCCGATGAACACTGAAGCTTTCTTT.

The V call is TRBV7-2, the J call TRBJ1-1; D is undetermined. The CDR3 extends over 15 amino acids. The germline V gene has CDR1 SGHTA and CDR2 FQGNSA. V was shortened by 1 base and J by 2 bases, with 11 bases between the two germline ends. CDR3 bases: TGTGCCAGCAGCTTAGTTTCATCCCCAAACACTGAAGCTTTCTTT. This encodes CASSLVSSPNTEAFF.

The rearrangement uses TRBV5-5 and TRBJ2-7; TRBD2 might be the D (5 bases). The CDR3 has 16 residues. Trimming stripped 4 bases from V and 0 bases from J, with 17 bases between. Looked up from germline, CDR1 is SGHKS and CDR2 is YYEKEE (reference sequence). The DNA for the CDR3 is TGTGCCAGCAGCCCGGGATCGAGACCGAGCTCCTACGAGCAGTACTTC. Its translation is CASSPGSRPSSYEQYF.